These 14 T cell receptor beta chains were all obtained from the same sample, sequenced in a study of PD-L1 blockade in urothelial cancer (dated by TCRdb to about 2017). Library prep was done by the immunoSEQ multiplex PCR assay. Imported from immuneACCESS, the table was reduced by TCRdb to in-frame sequences with V and J called. These copies leave out some clones; in studies compared against another copy, an unresolved V gene accounts for under half, and the cause of the remainder is not known. The sample yields 45,000 or so clones; around 88% were counted once. The ten most abundant clones make up roughly 3.9% of the sample. Specimen: PBMCs, collected around atezolizumab (anti-PD-L1) treatment. Source of these receptors: an elderly man with urothelial cancer.

This clone showed up just once. The V gene is TRBV5-6, the J gene TRBJ1-3, with TRBD1 as a possible D gene (5 bases). Germline assignment: CDR1 SGHDT and CDR2 YYEEEE. The V and J ends lost 0 bases and 0 bases respectively, with 10 bases between them. The CDR3 contains 16 residues. DNA for the CDR3: TGTGCCAGCAGCTTGGGACAGATCCTCTCTGGAAACACCATATATTTT. It translates to CASSLGQILSGNTIYF.

The chain combines TRBV18 with TRBJ2-5; tentatively, D is TRBD1 (5 bases). Trimming shortened V by 3 bases and J by 3 bases, and 14 bases separated the two germline ends. Germline CDR1 reads KGHSH; CDR2 reads LQKENI. CDR3 length equals 15 residues. This CDR3 reads CASSPLGQGKETQYF. Here the CDR3 DNA reads TGTGCCAGCTCACCGCTAGGGCAGGGCAAAGAGACCCAGTACTTC.

This chain uses TRBV6-5 with TRBJ2-7; 10 bases are shared with TRBD1. V shed 0 bases and J 6 bases; nucleotides not matched to a gene: 2. The CDR3 sequence is 14 residues long. Germline-derived CDR1 and CDR2 are MNHEY and SVGAGI. CDR3 coding DNA: TGTGCCAGCAGTTACTCGAGGACAGGGGGCGAGCAGTACTTC. Translation: CASSYSRTGGEQYF.

This clone was seen a single time. The CDR3 protein is CAIRTSGRGSEQYF. In nucleotides, the CDR3 is TGTGCCATCCGTACTAGCGGGAGGGGCAGCGAGCAGTACTTC. The chain has TRBV10-3 and TRBJ2-7; TRBD2 aligns across 13 bases. CDR3 size: 14 residues. Germline V CDR1 and CDR2: ENHRY, SYGVKD. V lost 8 bases, J lost 6 bases, and 7 bases stayed unmatched.

This clone was picked up a small number of times. The V call is TRBV30, the J call TRBJ2-2; 13 nucleotides line up with TRBD2. The V and J ends lost 8 bases and 3 bases, in that order; junction bases with no gene match: 3. The germline V gene has CDR1 GTSNPN and CDR2 SVGIG (reference sequence). The CDR3 length is 14 residues. This chain's CDR3 is CARGLAGDTGELFF. Written as DNA, the CDR3 is TGTGCCAGAGGACTAGCGGGAGACACCGGGGAGCTGTTTTTT.

The genes are TRBV2 and TRBJ2-7; TRBD2 agrees at 12 bases. Germline CDR1 SNHLY, CDR2 FYNNEI. This CDR3 is built from 17 residues. Trimming took 0 bases from V and 7 from J; bases not matched to a gene: 10. Here the CDR3 reads CASSEALGLAGGEEQYF. CDR3 sequence (DNA): TGTGCCAGCAGTGAAGCGCTTGGCCTAGCGGGAGGGGAAGAGCAGTACTTC. Full variable domain (missing parts from reference TRBV2 and TRBJ2-7): EPEVTQTPSHQVTQMGQEVILRCVPISNHLYFYWYRQILGQKVEFLVSFYNNEISEKSEIFDDQFSVERPDGSNFTLKIRSTKLEDSAMYFCASSEALGLAGGEEQYFGPGTRLTVT.

The rearrangement links TRBV5-6 to TRBJ2-1, with 11 positions matching TRBD2. Germline V CDR1 and CDR2: SGHDT, YYEEEE. The CDR3 runs 16 residues. J gave up 8 bases and V 5 bases, and 12 bases lay outside the gene matches. DNA for the CDR3: TGTGCCAGCAGGGGAACACTAGCGGGAGCCCGGGATGAGCAGTTCTTC. Its protein product is CASRGTLAGARDEQFF. Full variable domain (rest looked up from reference TRBV5-6 and TRBJ2-1): DAGVTQSPTHLIKTRGQQVTLRCSPKSGHDTVSWYQQALGQGPQFIFQYYEEEERQRGNFPDRFSGHQFPNYSSELNVNALLLGDSALYLCASRGTLAGARDEQFFGPGTRLTVL.

This clone was counted a single time. The V call is TRBV7-2, the J call TRBJ1-2, with 10 bases matching TRBD1. CDR3 size: 12 residues. CDR1 is SGHTA, CDR2 FQGNSA, per germline. The V segment lost 5 bases and the J segment 14 bases; nucleotides outside the gene matches: 8. In nucleotides, the CDR3 is TGTGCCAGCAGCCTCAGACAGGGGGCTTGGACCTTC. Protein: CASSLRQGAWTF.

This clone was counted between two and nine times. The chain recombines TRBV6-5 with TRBJ1-1; possibly TRBD1 for D (5 bases). The CDR3 extends over 15 amino acids. Germline V gene data show CDR1 as MNHEY and CDR2 as SVGAGI. Deletions cut 0 bases from V and 3 bases from J, with 11 bases between. The CDR3 sequence: CASSYSPGLDTEAFF. In nucleotides, the CDR3 is TGTGCCAGCAGTTACTCACCAGGGTTGGACACTGAAGCTTTCTTT.

The chain carries TRBV7-6 and TRBJ2-2, with D tentatively TRBD2 (6 bases). This CDR3 comprises 15 residues. CDR1 SGHVS and CDR2 FNYEAQ come from the germline V gene. The V and J ends lost 1 base and 4 bases respectively, with 10 bases between them. Here the CDR3 DNA reads TGTGCCAGCAGCTTAGTGGGGGGAACCACCGGGGAGCTGTTTTTT. Translation gives CASSLVGGTTGELFF.

This chain uses TRBV27 with TRBJ2-7; D is perhaps TRBD1 (5 bases). Germline CDR1 MNHEY, CDR2 SMNVEV (reference sequence). Trimming shortened V by 6 bases and J by 1 base, and 13 bases separated the two germline ends. The CDR3 totals 14 residues. The CDR3 protein is CASRGPGKSYEQYF. DNA of the CDR3: TGTGCCAGCAGGGGGCCCGGCAAATCCTACGAGCAGTACTTC.

The V and J genes are TRBV28 and TRBJ2-7, with D tentatively TRBD2 (6 bases). From germline, CDR1 is MDHEN and CDR2 SYDVKM. This CDR3 is built from 14 residues. The V gene lost 6 bases and the J gene lost 3 bases, with 15 bases spanning the gap. CDR3 residues: CASSPTGLGYEQYF. CDR3 nucleotides: TGTGCCAGCAGCCCTACGGGACTGGGCTACGAGCAGTACTTC.

This chain connects TRBV4-3 to TRBJ2-7, with D possibly matching TRBD2 (6 bases). Germline CDR1 LGHNA, CDR2 YSLEER. V lost 4 bases, J lost 5 bases, and 21 bases lay in between. The CDR3 runs 16 residues. In nucleotides, the CDR3 is TGCGCCAGCAGCCGCAAACTGGGGCAGGGAGGAGACGAGCAGTACTTC. Amino acids: CASSRKLGQGGDEQYF.

The chain links TRBV6-1 to TRBJ2-6; 7 bases map to TRBD2. V dropped 2 bases and J dropped 0; count of bases not matched to a gene: 1. The CDR3 spans 16 residues. CDR1 MNHNS and CDR2 SASEGT come from the germline V gene. CDR3: CASSERGVSGANVLTF. The CDR3 DNA reads as TGTGCCAGCAGTGAACGGGGGGTCTCTGGGGCCAACGTCCTGACTTTC.